This is a list of T cell receptor beta chains from one sample in a study of blood T cell repertoires in COVID-19. TCRdb keeps only in-frame clones here, not all; method: immunoSEQ multiplex PCR. Of 250,000 or so clones in the sample, approximately 84% were seen once. The specimen was PBMCs or T cells enriched from blood (not recorded which). These TCRs come from a woman aged 45-65 years who had been exposed to COVID-19. Each CDR3 is given without its conserved first and last residue. The order of the fields is V gene, clone size, CDR3 protein. Clone size is stated in some rows and not others, as once, few, many or a class when expanded.

TRBV6-5 | - | ASSYLRTGTNYGYT
TRBV9 | - | ASSVGGANYGYT
TRBV6-5 | - | ASSHRDGGYT
TRBV6-5 | - | ASRIGQPIYGYT
TRBV29-1 | - | SVEDALTGTELPCFYEQY
TRBV28 | once | ASSSFRDRGTQY
TRBV2 | - | ASKEQGSSYNSPLH
TRBV11-1 | - | ASSYGTGSRYGYT
TRBV5-5 | - | ASSFADLTYGYT
TRBV25-1 | - | ASSYRDRDLYGYT
TRBV14 | - | ASSQDPPRSGNTIY
TRBV5-5 | - | ASREATGANVLT
TRBV19 | - | ASTPRGGNTEAF
TRBV7-9 | once | ASSEEDEQF
TRBV19 | - | ASSSGDLLTYNEQF
TRBV28 | - | ASSFLGGAF
TRBV7-6 | once | ASTQGGTGDFTNTGELF
TRBV28 | - | ASRAGTGGLFSYGYT
TRBV24-1 | - | ATIFSDRMNTEAF
TRBV10-1 | - | ASSKYRDRASPLH
TRBV28 | - | ASRDPGWTEAF
TRBV28 | once | ASSWGQWTREAF